The rows below give T cell receptor beta chains drawn from one sample of a study of CD8 T cells in ankylosing spondylitis. A single record per CDR3 protein comes from TCRdb applying MiXCR to the 5' RACE reads. The top ten hold approximately 0.46% of the sample, which has 700,000 to 1,000,000 distinct CDR3 sequences, 10% to 15% seen once. Sequenced sample: blood, either unsorted or a sorted T cell fraction (not recorded which). The receptors stem from a male donor with ankylosing spondylitis. CDR3s include the opening cysteine and the closing phenylalanine or tryptophan. Fields, in order: J gene, V gene, D gene, clone size, CDR3 DNA, CDR3 protein. D genes are given only for firm matches. Some rows mark clone size as missing; the rest say once, few, many or name a class of expanded clone.

J: TRBJ2-3
V: TRBV20-1
D: NA
size: many
DNA: TGCAGTGCCCCCGTTTGGGACAGCACAGATACGCAGTATTTT
CDR3: CSAPVWDSTDTQYF

J: TRBJ1-2
V: TRBV20-1
D: TRBD1
size: many
DNA: TGCAGTGCTAGAGACAGGGGGAATGGCTACACCTTC
CDR3: CSARDRGNGYTF

J: TRBJ2-1
V: TRBV3-1
D: NA
size: few
DNA: TGTGCCAGCAGCACCGGACTAATTAGCTCCTACAATGAGCAGTTCTTC
CDR3: CASSTGLISSYNEQFF

J: TRBJ1-2
V: TRBV24-1
D: TRBD1
size: NA
DNA: TGTGCCACCAGTGACCGTAGGACAGGGACGAATGGCTACACCTTC
CDR3: CATSDRRTGTNGYTF

J: TRBJ1-1
V: TRBV4-3
D: NA
size: few
DNA: TGCGCCAGCAGCCCCCTTCTCGGACTCCTGAACACTGAAGCTTTCTTT
CDR3: CASSPLLGLLNTEAFF

J: TRBJ1-5
V: TRBV2
D: NA
size: NA
DNA: TGTGCCAGCGCCGCAAGCAATCAGCCCCAGCATTTT
CDR3: CASAASNQPQHF

J: TRBJ2-3
V: TRBV11-3
D: TRBD2
size: NA
DNA: TGTGCCAGCAGCTTTTCTAGCGGGAGTTTTACGCAGTATTTT
CDR3: CASSFSSGSFTQYF

J: TRBJ1-5
V: TRBV4-3
D: NA
size: NA
DNA: TGCGCCAGCAGCCAAGAGTGGAAGATGATTAGCAATCAGCCCCAGCATTTT
CDR3: CASSQEWKMISNQPQHF

J: TRBJ2-1
V: TRBV7-8
D: TRBD2
size: few
DNA: TGTGCCAGCAGCTTACCCCGTCGGCTAGCGGGAGTTTACAATGAGCAGTTCTTC
CDR3: CASSLPRRLAGVYNEQFF

J: TRBJ2-3
V: TRBV4-3
D: NA
size: NA
DNA: TGCGCCAGCAGCCAAGATTGGACCAACACAGATACGCAGTATTTT
CDR3: CASSQDWTNTDTQYF

J: TRBJ2-1
V: TRBV7-2
D: TRBD1
size: NA
DNA: TGTGCCAGCAGCTTCTTGGGACAGGGGAGATCTGAGCAGTTCTTC
CDR3: CASSFLGQGRSEQFF

J: TRBJ2-2
V: TRBV29-1
D: NA
size: many
DNA: TGCAGCGTTGTTTCGGGGACCGGGGAGCTGTTTTTT
CDR3: CSVVSGTGELFF

J: TRBJ2-1
V: TRBV24-1
D: NA
size: few
DNA: TGTGCCACCAGTGATTGGACTCGGGATGAGCAGTTCTTC
CDR3: CATSDWTRDEQFF

J: TRBJ1-2
V: TRBV7-2
D: NA
size: few
DNA: TGTGCCAGCTTCTTCGACAGCCGACTTTATGGCTACACCTTC
CDR3: CASFFDSRLYGYTF

J: TRBJ1-3
V: TRBV5-1
D: NA
size: few
DNA: TGCGCCAGCAGCCGGGACCGCAACTCTGGAAACACCATATATTTT
CDR3: CASSRDRNSGNTIYF

J: TRBJ1-2
V: TRBV5-1
D: NA
size: many
DNA: TGTGCCAGCAGCCCCGATAACTATGGCTACACCTTC
CDR3: CASSPDNYGYTF

J: TRBJ1-1
V: TRBV7-2
D: NA
size: many
DNA: TGTGCCAGCAAAGAGGGGCCGAACACTGAAGCTTTCTTT
CDR3: CASKEGPNTEAFF

J: TRBJ2-7
V: TRBV11-2
D: NA
size: NA
DNA: TGTGCCAGCACCTCGCCGGGGAGAGCCCTCGAGCAGTACTTC
CDR3: CASTSPGRALEQYF

J: TRBJ1-5
V: TRBV6-1
D: NA
size: NA
DNA: TGTGCCAGCAGTCCAACAGGCCGGGGCTATAGCAATCAGCCCCAGCATTTT
CDR3: CASSPTGRGYSNQPQHF

J: TRBJ2-6
V: TRBV12-3/TRBV12-4
D: NA
size: NA
DNA: TGTGCCAGCAGGCCGGGACTTACGTACTCTGGGGCCAACGTCCTGACTTTC
CDR3: CASRPGLTYSGANVLTF

J: TRBJ2-1
V: TRBV20-1
D: NA
size: few
DNA: TGCAGTGCTAGGAAGGGCGGCTCACCCAGTGTGTTCAATGAGCAGTTCTTC
CDR3: CSARKGGSPSVFNEQFF

J: TRBJ2-1
V: TRBV2
D: TRBD2
size: NA
DNA: TGTTCCAGCAGCGCCACTAGCGGCCCCTACAATGAGCAGTTCTTC
CDR3: CSSSATSGPYNEQFF

J: TRBJ2-1
V: TRBV28
D: NA
size: NA
DNA: TGTGCCAGCAGTGAGGGAGGTCGCGGCAATGAGCAGTTCTTC
CDR3: CASSEGGRGNEQFF

J: TRBJ2-1
V: TRBV6-5
D: TRBD1
size: few
DNA: TGTGCCAGCAGTTCCCGCGGGACAGGGGGCAATGAGCAGTTCTTC
CDR3: CASSSRGTGGNEQFF

J: TRBJ1-5
V: TRBV7-2
D: NA
size: few
DNA: TGTGCCAGCAGCCAGTGGGCGGGGAATCAGCCCCAGCATTTT
CDR3: CASSQWAGNQPQHF